The 22 T cell receptor beta chains presented below share a single source sample, sequenced in a study of blood T cell repertoires in COVID-19. The data were produced by immunoSEQ multiplex PCR, yet TCRdb's version contains in-frame clones alone and is incomplete. Of 180,000 or so clones listed, approximately 85% are singletons. Sequenced material: peripheral blood. The receptors were sampled from a human donor with active or convalescent COVID-19. The donor label of this sample is uncertain.

The chain has TRBV19 and TRBJ1-5; TRBD1 matches at 7 bases. The CDR3 sequence is 15 residues long. Germline V gives CDR1 LNHDA, CDR2 SQIVND (reference sequence). V trimming: 6 bases; J trimming: 2 bases; junction bases outside the gene matches: 7. The CDR3 protein is CASSRLGTGNQPQHF. The DNA of the CDR3 is TGTGCCAGTAGCCGGCTTGGGACAGGCAATCAGCCCCAGCATTTT.

This clone was counted once. This chain joins TRBV24-1 and TRBJ1-2, with a tentative D call TRBD1 (6 bases). V was shortened by 6 bases and J by 2 bases, with 9 bases between the two germline ends. Germline V gives CDR1 KGHDR, CDR2 SFDVKD. The CDR3 loop spans 13 amino acids. The CDR3 reads CATSLTGNYGYTF. CDR3 sequence (DNA): TGTGCCACCAGTTTAACAGGGAACTATGGCTACACCTTC.

The rearrangement uses TRBV19 and TRBJ2-7, with 7 positions matching TRBD2. The V gene end was trimmed by 2 bases and the J gene end by 4 bases; junction bases not matched to a gene: 11. CDR3 length equals 16 residues. Germline V gene lookup returns CDR1 LNHDA and CDR2 SQIVND (reference sequence). The CDR3 sequence: CASSIRGGGSIYEQYF. The CDR3 nucleotides are TGTGCCAGTAGTATAAGGGGTGGCGGGAGTATTTACGAGCAGTACTTC.

The chain links TRBV19 to TRBJ2-1; 7 positions match TRBD2. Germline CDR1 is LNHDA and CDR2 is SQIVND (reference sequence). Trimming removed 5 bases from V and 4 bases from J; junction bases left unmatched: 23. This CDR3 has 20 residues. The CDR3 protein is CASSSPFGGLYGLGYNEQFF. CDR3 bases: TGTGCCAGTAGTTCCCCATTCGGGGGACTCTACGGACTAGGTTACAATGAGCAGTTCTTC.

This chain uses TRBV4-2 with TRBJ1-2; 8 nucleotides line up with TRBD1. This CDR3 spans 14 amino acids. Germline V lookup: CDR1 LGHNA, CDR2 YNFKEQ. V lost 1 base, J lost 5 bases, and 3 bases stayed unmatched. DNA for the CDR3: TGTGCCAGCAGCCAAGCTAGACAGGGGTATGGCTACACCTTC. Translated: CASSQARQGYGYTF.

The chain uses TRBV5-4 and TRBJ2-3, with TRBD2 matching over 12 bases. The CDR3 has 19 residues. Germline V gene sequence: CDR1 SGHNT, CDR2 YYREEE (reference sequence). The V segment lost 4 bases and the J segment 4 bases; nucleotides outside the gene matches: 16. The CDR3 DNA reads TGTGCCAGCAGCCTCACTAGCGGGGGGCGGATGAGGGGGGCAGATACGCAGTATTTT. It specifies CASSLTSGGRMRGADTQYF.

The chain combines TRBV30 with TRBJ2-3; 8 nucleotides align to TRBD2. The V segment lost 3 bases and the J segment 5 bases; nucleotides outside the gene matches: 1. There are 12 residues in the CDR3. Germline CDR1 and CDR2: GTSNPN and SVGIG (reference sequence). In DNA, the CDR3 is TGTGCCTGGAGCCTAGCGGGAGATACGCAGTATTTT. This encodes CAWSLAGDTQYF.

This clone has only one observation. The rearrangement links TRBV19 to TRBJ2-5, with 8 bases matching TRBD1. The CDR3 loop spans 13 amino acids. Germline CDR1 LNHDA, CDR2 SQIVND (reference sequence). V trimming: 10 bases; J trimming: 4 bases; junction bases outside the gene matches: 8. The CDR3 region is CATSGTGRETQYF. In DNA form, the CDR3 reads TGTGCCACTTCCGGGACAGGTCGAGAGACCCAGTACTTC.

The V and J genes are TRBV3-1 (or the pseudogene TRBV3-2) and TRBJ1-5, with D possibly TRBD1 on 5 matching bases. This CDR3 comprises 18 residues. Trimming shortened V by 0 bases and J by 6 bases, and 21 bases separated the two germline ends. From germline, CDR1 is LGHDT and CDR2 YNNKEL (reference sequence). The CDR3 reads CASSQDKGQLGAGQPQHF. CDR3 DNA sequence: TGTGCCAGCAGCCAAGATAAGGGTCAATTAGGGGCAGGTCAGCCCCAGCATTTT.

The chain has TRBV7-2 and TRBJ2-5; the match to TRBD2 covers 8 bases. J was trimmed by 3 bases and V by 4 bases; bases with no gene match: 4. Germline CDR1 and CDR2: SGHTA and FQGNSA. The CDR3 extends over 14 amino acids. CDR3 amino acids: CASSSYGGEETQYF. The CDR3 DNA sequence: TGTGCCAGCAGCTCCTACGGGGGGGAAGAGACCCAGTACTTC.

The chain joins TRBV3-1 (or the pseudogene TRBV3-2) to TRBJ2-3; 11 nucleotides line up with TRBD1. The CDR3 covers 15 residues. The germline gives CDR1 LGHDT, CDR2 YNNKEL (reference sequence). Trimming cost V 7 bases and J 4 bases; bases outside gene matches: 7. The CDR3 here is CASKRTGGEADTQYF. The CDR3 nucleotides read TGTGCCAGCAAAAGGACAGGGGGCGAAGCAGATACGCAGTATTTT.

The rearrangement joins TRBV7-7 to TRBJ2-5; 9 bases are shared with TRBD1. The CDR3 loop spans 14 amino acids. Trimming removed 5 bases from V and 2 bases from J; junction bases left unmatched: 3. Germline CDR1 reads SSHAT; CDR2 reads FNYEAQ (reference sequence). CDR3 sequence reads: CASSLDRGQETQYF. The CDR3, as DNA: TGTGCCAGCAGCCTCGACAGGGGGCAAGAGACCCAGTACTTC.

This clone was counted once. J is TRBJ2-7 and V is TRBV6-4; D is perhaps TRBD1 (6 bases). Per germline, CDR1 MRHNA and CDR2 SNTAGT. The CDR3 is 14 residues long. Deletions cut 0 bases from V and 12 bases from J, with 18 bases between. The CDR3 DNA reads TGTGCCAGCAGTGACTCGAAGGGCTACGAGGGGGTGTACTTC. Encoded protein: CASSDSKGYEGVYF.

This clone was seen more than once but under ten times. V and J are TRBV5-1 and TRBJ1-1; 8 bases are a match to TRBD1. Germline CDR1 and CDR2: SGHRS and YFSETQ. There are 15 residues in the CDR3. The ends lost 5 bases at V and 4 bases at J; junction bases unmatched: 10. CDR3 in DNA: TGCGCCAGCAGTTATCCCGGACAGGGAGGCACTGAAGCTTTCTTT. Translation gives CASSYPGQGGTEAFF.

This sequence joins TRBV6-5 and TRBJ2-1; 9 positions agree with TRBD1. In germline, CDR1 is MNHEY, CDR2 SVGAGI. The CDR3 contains 15 residues. Trimming at V came to 6 bases and at J to 7 bases, leaving 10 bases not matched to a gene. CDR3 sequence: CASSRGTGSTNEQFF. CDR3 nucleotides: TGTGCCAGCAGCCGCGGGACAGGGTCTACAAATGAGCAGTTCTTC.

This sequence joins TRBV29-1 and TRBJ2-7; 14 bases fit TRBD2. Germline-derived CDR1 and CDR2 are SQVTM and ANQGSEA. Unmatched junction bases numbered 7, after V lost 3 bases and J lost 3 bases. This CDR3 has 16 amino acids. DNA of the CDR3: TGCAGCGTTGAGGGGGGGGGACTAGCGGGAGTCTACGAGCAGTACTTC. It encodes CSVEGGGLAGVYEQYF.

The gene calls are TRBV10-1 and TRBJ2-5, with D perhaps TRBD2 (5 bases). CDR3 length: 15 amino acids. CDR1 and CDR2 from the germline V gene are WNHNN and SYGVQD (reference sequence). V lost 6 bases and J 8 bases, leaving 22 bases between the germline ends. The DNA for the CDR3 is TGCGCCAGCAGCCCTGGGGAGCGTGGGGAAGGAACCCAGTACTTC. It codes for CASSPGERGEGTQYF.

The chain uses TRBV10-3 and TRBJ1-3; TRBD1 aligns across 8 bases. CDR1 ENHRY and CDR2 SYGVKD come from the germline V gene. The J segment lost 4 bases and the V segment lost 3 bases, leaving 8 bases of the junction unmatched. The CDR3 covers 16 residues. DNA for the CDR3: TGTGCCATCAGTGACTTGGGACAGGAAGGGGGAAACACCATATATTTT. It codes for CAISDLGQEGGNTIYF.

The rearrangement uses TRBV7-2 and TRBJ1-1; D may be TRBD1 (5 bases). The germline V gene encodes CDR1 SGHTA and CDR2 FQGNSA. Trimming stripped 3 bases from V and 3 bases from J, with 14 bases between. The CDR3 runs 15 residues. CDR3 protein: CASSFRGGRDTEAFF. In nucleotides, the CDR3 is TGTGCCAGCAGCTTCCGGGGGGGGAGGGACACTGAAGCTTTCTTT. The full variable domain, with the rest looked up from reference TRBV7-2 and TRBJ1-1, is GAGVSQSPSNKVTEKGKDVELRCDPISGHTALYWYRQSLGQGLEFLIYFQGNSAPDKSGLPSDRFSAERTGGSVSTLTIQRTQQEDSAVYLCASSFRGGRDTEAFFGQGTRLTVV.

The rearrangement joins TRBV7-2 to TRBJ1-5; unclear D gene. The CDR3 is made up of 13 amino acids. V lost 4 bases, J lost 3 bases, and 7 bases lay in between. The germline CDR1 and CDR2 sequences are SGHTA and FQGNSA. The CDR3 DNA reads as TGTGCCAGCAGCTATTTTTACAATCAGCCCCAGCATTTT. Its translation is CASSYFYNQPQHF.

The chain links TRBV14 to TRBJ2-5; TRBD1 aligns across 11 bases. This CDR3 comprises 18 residues. V gave up 1 base and J gave up 4 bases; unmatched junction bases: 11. The germline gives CDR1 SGHDN, CDR2 FVKESK. CDR3 DNA: TGTGCCAGCAGCCAAGGAGCCTGGGACAGGGGGAGTGGAGAGACCCAGTACTTC. Translating it yields CASSQGAWDRGSGETQYF.

For this clone: This specimen includes other DNA sequences encoding the same CDR3. The rearrangement joins TRBV5-1 to TRBJ2-7, with 10 bases matching TRBD2. CDR3 length: 15 residues. Germline trimming cut 4 bases from V and 1 base from J; bases unmatched to any gene: 5. Looked up from germline, CDR1 is SGHRS and CDR2 is YFSETQ. The CDR3 nucleotides read TGCGCCAGCAGCCCCGTAGCGGGGGGTTCCTACGAGCAGTACTTC. It codes for CASSPVAGGSYEQYF.